What follows is one TCR beta chain and its context. What it binds is unknown. The sample belongs to a study of vaccination effects on CD4 cells after COVID-19. Study at large: BNT162b2 vaccine or mRNA-1273 vaccine was given to participants in two doses. Samples came 142 and 148 days after COVID-19 diagnosis, before vaccination.

Antigen-specific CD4+ T cells were expanded (with viral peptide pools) by the ViraFEST assay ahead of sequencing. CD4+ T cell isolation took place after about 11 days of culture. Their SARS-CoV-2 infection, verified by PCR, occurred between March and December 2020. Study results and limitations: Mainly new vaccine-induced clones made up the post-vaccine spike-reactive clones in convalescents. Infection- and vaccine-induced clones contracted markedly late after vaccination.

Between the trimmed V and J ends, which lost 0 bases and 10 bases, there was a span of 10 bases. This CDR3 comprises 13 residues. Per the germline V gene, CDR1 is KGHSH and CDR2 is LQKENI. Produced via immunoSEQ multiplex PCR; TCRdb's table is partial and in-frame only. The sample has 20,000 to 30,000 clones; 65% to 75% are singletons. The material was CD4+ T cells from PBMCs cultured with SARS-CoV-2 spike peptides, obtained before COVID-19 vaccination. The clonotype originates from a human donor who had a prior SARS-CoV-2 infection. The V gene is TRBV18, the J gene TRBJ2-1, with D maybe TRBD2 (6 bases). This CDR3 reads CASSPPGRGEQFF. The CDR3 DNA sequence: TGTGCCAGCTCACCACCGGGGCGGGGCGAGCAGTTCTTC.